At least ten counts were recorded for the clone carrying this T cell receptor (beta chain). Its antigen remains unknown. The data were taken from a study of T cell responses to AZD1222 COVID-19 vaccine. General study points: Among the donors, most were white British and more were female, and clonal diversity was possibly underestimated. After two AZD1222 doses, spike-specific TCR breadth and depth rose versus day 0. There were repertoire samples only from the period after the peak T cell response.

The V end lost 3 bases, the J end lost 5 bases, and 13 bases lay between the germline ends. The CDR3 sequence is 14 residues long. Germline V gives CDR1 KGHSH, CDR2 LQKENI. The method was immunoSEQ multiplex PCR; TCRdb's version includes in-frame clones alone and lacks a portion of them. Among 90,000 to 140,000 clones listed, roughly 82% were seen once. This chain connects TRBV18 to TRBJ1-2; D gene unclear. The receptor was derived from an adult in good health. Sequenced material: peripheral blood, taken on day 0 of AZD1222 vaccination. CDR3 in DNA: TGTGCCAGCTCACCTTCAGGTCAACCATATGGCTACACCTTC. Translation gives CASSPSGQPYGYTF.